This is a list of T cell receptor beta chains from one sample in a study of blood T cell repertoires in COVID-19. Assay: immunoSEQ multiplex PCR; the TCRdb copy retains only in-frame clones and omits some. The sample has over 200,000 clones, 88% seen once. Sequenced sample: peripheral blood. The source of these receptors is a man younger than 30 with active or convalescent COVID-19. Both conserved end residues are part of each CDR3. Fields, in order: clone size, V gene, CDR3 length, J gene, D gene, CDR3 protein, CDR3 DNA. A D gene is named only where the DNA matches it firmly. Clone size appears in some rows only: once, few, many, or a class for an expanded clone.

>once|TRBV2|12|TRBJ2-7|NA
CASNREPYEQYF
TGTGCCAGCAACCGGGAGCCCTACGAGCAGTACTTC
>NA|TRBV3-1/TRBV3-2|15|TRBJ2-7|TRBD2
CASSRTSGGGYEQYF
TGTGCCAGCAGCCGGACTAGCGGAGGTGGCTACGAGCAGTACTTC
>NA|TRBV30|13|TRBJ1-5|NA
CAWSQYSNQPQHF
TGTGCCTGGAGTCAGTATAGCAATCAGCCCCAGCATTTT
>NA|TRBV19|14|TRBJ1-3|TRBD1
CASSNTGQRNTIYF
TGTGCCAGTTCAAATACGGGACAGAGGAACACCATATATTTT
>NA|TRBV4-3|20|TRBJ2-2|TRBD2
CASSPRIASGSPPGTGELFF
TGCGCCAGCAGCCCCCGAATAGCTAGCGGGAGCCCCCCGGGTACCGGGGAGCTGTTTTTT
>once|TRBV10-3|13|TRBJ2-5|NA
CAISVAGQETQYF
TGTGCCATCAGTGTCGCGGGTCAAGAGACCCAGTACTTC
>NA|TRBV30|16|TRBJ1-6|TRBD1
CAWSPYPGQGNSPLHF
TGTGCCTGGAGTCCCTATCCGGGACAGGGGAATTCACCCCTCCACTTT
>once|TRBV3-1/TRBV3-2|14|TRBJ1-1|NA
CASSQAGRGTEAFF
TGTGCCAGCAGCCAAGCGGGGAGGGGCACTGAAGCTTTCTTT
>NA|TRBV7-2|15|TRBJ2-4|NA
CASSSRKQGGNIQYF
TGTGCCAGCAGCTCGCGAAAACAGGGTGGGAACATTCAGTACTTC
>NA|TRBV11-2|15|TRBJ2-1|TRBD2
CASSVPGLAYNEQFF
TGTGCCAGCAGCGTACCGGGACTAGCGTACAATGAGCAGTTCTTC
>NA|TRBV5-5|15|TRBJ2-1|NA
CASSSSVSGYNEQFF
TGTGCCAGCAGCTCAAGCGTGTCGGGCTACAATGAGCAGTTCTTC
>NA|TRBV11-2|13|TRBJ1-4|NA
CASSQGINEKLFF
TGTGCCAGCAGCCAGGGGATTAATGAAAAACTGTTTTTT
>NA|TRBV7-9|14|TRBJ1-2|NA
CASSLAGAQYGYTF
TGTGCCAGCAGCTTAGCAGGGGCCCAGTATGGCTACACCTTC
>NA|TRBV10-3|19|TRBJ2-5|TRBD2
CAISGDVERGLAVQETQYF
TGTGCCATCAGTGGAGATGTGGAAAGGGGACTAGCGGTCCAAGAGACCCAGTACTTC
>NA|TRBV7-9|17|TRBJ2-5|NA
CASSSRRGGGALETQYF
TGTGCCAGCAGCTCCCGGCGGGGCGGGGGCGCTCTTGAGACCCAGTACTTC
>NA|TRBV5-6|16|TRBJ1-2|TRBD1
CASSFRGTGVNYGYTF
TGTGCCAGCAGCTTCCGCGGGACAGGGGTGAACTATGGCTACACCTTC
>NA|TRBV3-1/TRBV3-2|15|TRBJ2-3|TRBD1
CASSLTGGERDTQYF
TGTGCCAGCAGCCTAACAGGGGGCGAAAGAGATACGCAGTATTTT
>NA|TRBV7-2|19|TRBJ2-1|TRBD2
CASSLLAVLADFSYNEQFF
TGTGCCAGCAGCTTACTCGCAGTACTAGCGGACTTCTCCTACAATGAGCAGTTCTTC
>NA|TRBV4-2|15|TRBJ2-2|TRBD2
CASSQLAGGTGELFF
TGTGCCAGCAGCCAGCTAGCGGGAGGGACCGGGGAGCTGTTTTTT
>NA|TRBV30|13|TRBJ2-7|NA
CAWSAGEGYEQYF
TGTGCCTGGAGTGCAGGGGAAGGGTACGAGCAGTACTTC
>NA|TRBV12-5|18|TRBJ2-1|NA
CASGSNITRYSSYNEQFF
TGTGCTAGTGGTTCGAATATTACTAGATATAGTTCCTACAATGAGCAGTTCTTC
>NA|TRBV19|17|TRBJ2-1|NA
CASSTLRTGSSYNEQFF
TGTGCCAGTAGTACCCTACGAACAGGGAGCTCCTACAATGAGCAGTTCTTC
>NA|TRBV5-8|15|TRBJ2-5|NA
CASSLQGGYQETQYF
TGTGCCAGCAGCTTGCAGGGAGGCTACCAAGAGACCCAGTACTTC
>NA|TRBV7-3|18|TRBJ1-5|TRBD1
CATKQKGQGAGGNQPQHF
TGTGCCACAAAACAAAAGGGGCAGGGGGCGGGTGGCAATCAGCCCCAGCATTTT
>NA|TRBV5-1|13|TRBJ2-7|NA
CASSPSASYEQYF
TGCGCCAGCAGCCCAAGCGCCTCCTACGAGCAGTACTTC
>NA|TRBV19|20|TRBJ2-7|NA
CASSPSRQVGDPAIPYEQYF
TGTGCCAGTAGTCCATCGCGACAGGTTGGGGATCCCGCTATACCCTACGAGCAGTACTTC
>NA|TRBV30|14|TRBJ1-1|NA
CAWSVLSRGTEAFF
TGTGCCTGGAGTGTACTAAGCAGGGGCACTGAAGCTTTCTTT
>few|TRBV19|17|TRBJ1-2|TRBD1
CASSIRTGGWDNYGYTF
TGTGCCAGTAGTATCCGAACAGGGGGTTGGGATAACTATGGCTACACCTTC
>NA|TRBV27|17|TRBJ2-2|TRBD1
CASSFTTQGGEAGELFF
TGTGCCAGCAGTTTTACGACACAGGGGGGAGAGGCCGGGGAGCTGTTTTTT